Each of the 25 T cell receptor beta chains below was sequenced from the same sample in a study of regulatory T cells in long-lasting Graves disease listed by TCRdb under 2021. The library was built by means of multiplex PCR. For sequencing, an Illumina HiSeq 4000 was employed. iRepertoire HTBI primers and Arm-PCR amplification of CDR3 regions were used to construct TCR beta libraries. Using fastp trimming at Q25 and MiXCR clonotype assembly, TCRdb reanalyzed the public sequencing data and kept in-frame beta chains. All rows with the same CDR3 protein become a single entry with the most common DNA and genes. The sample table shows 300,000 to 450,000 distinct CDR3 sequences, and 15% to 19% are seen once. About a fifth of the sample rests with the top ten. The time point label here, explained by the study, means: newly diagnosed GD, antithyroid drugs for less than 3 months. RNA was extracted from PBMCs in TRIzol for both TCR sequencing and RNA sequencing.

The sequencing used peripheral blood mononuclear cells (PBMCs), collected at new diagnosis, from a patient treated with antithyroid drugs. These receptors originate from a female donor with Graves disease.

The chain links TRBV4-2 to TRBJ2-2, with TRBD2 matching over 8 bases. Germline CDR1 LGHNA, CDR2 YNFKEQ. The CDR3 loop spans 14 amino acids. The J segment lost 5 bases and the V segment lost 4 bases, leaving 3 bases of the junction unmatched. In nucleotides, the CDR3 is TGTGCCAGCAGCCCCCGGGAGGGTACCGGGGAGCTGTTTTTT. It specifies CASSPREGTGELFF.

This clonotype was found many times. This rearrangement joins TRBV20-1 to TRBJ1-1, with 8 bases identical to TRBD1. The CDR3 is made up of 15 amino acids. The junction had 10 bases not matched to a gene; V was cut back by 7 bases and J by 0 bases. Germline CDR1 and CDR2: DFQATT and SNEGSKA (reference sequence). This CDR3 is CSVANPGQVNTEAFF. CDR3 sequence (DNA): TGCAGTGTTGCAAATCCGGGACAGGTGAACACTGAAGCTTTCTTT.

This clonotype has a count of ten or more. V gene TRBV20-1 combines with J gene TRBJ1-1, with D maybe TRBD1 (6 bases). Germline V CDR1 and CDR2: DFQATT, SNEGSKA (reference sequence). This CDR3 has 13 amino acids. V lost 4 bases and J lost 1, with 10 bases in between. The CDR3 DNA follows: TGCAGTGCTACTCCAGGGGCGAACACTGAAGCTTTCTTT. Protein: CSATPGANTEAFF.

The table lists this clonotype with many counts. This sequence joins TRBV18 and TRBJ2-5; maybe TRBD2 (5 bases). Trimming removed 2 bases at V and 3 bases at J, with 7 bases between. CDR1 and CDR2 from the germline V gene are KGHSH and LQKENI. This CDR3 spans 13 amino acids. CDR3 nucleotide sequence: TGTGCCAGCTCACCAGGGAGTAAAGAGACCCAGTACTTC. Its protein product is CASSPGSKETQYF.

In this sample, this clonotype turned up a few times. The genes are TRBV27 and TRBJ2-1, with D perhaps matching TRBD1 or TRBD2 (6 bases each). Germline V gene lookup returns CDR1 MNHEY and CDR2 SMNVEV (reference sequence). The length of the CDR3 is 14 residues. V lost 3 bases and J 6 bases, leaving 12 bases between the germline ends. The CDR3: CASSFLGGSNEQFF. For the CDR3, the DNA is TGTGCCAGCAGTTTTTTAGGGGGGAGCAATGAGCAGTTCTTC.

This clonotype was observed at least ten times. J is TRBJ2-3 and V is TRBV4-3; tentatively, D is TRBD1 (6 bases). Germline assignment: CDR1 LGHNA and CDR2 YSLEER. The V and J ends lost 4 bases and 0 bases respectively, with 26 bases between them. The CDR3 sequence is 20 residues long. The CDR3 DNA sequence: TGCGCCAGCAGCCCACGAATAAGAGGGGGACCCCAAGGGAGCACAGATACGCAGTATTTT. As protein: CASSPRIRGGPQGSTDTQYF.

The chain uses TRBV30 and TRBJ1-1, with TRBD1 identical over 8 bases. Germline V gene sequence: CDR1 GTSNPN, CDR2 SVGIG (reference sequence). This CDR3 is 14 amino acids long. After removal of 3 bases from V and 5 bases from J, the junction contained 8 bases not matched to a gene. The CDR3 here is CAWRTTGARTEAFF. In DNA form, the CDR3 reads TGTGCCTGGAGAACGACAGGGGCGAGGACTGAAGCTTTCTTT.

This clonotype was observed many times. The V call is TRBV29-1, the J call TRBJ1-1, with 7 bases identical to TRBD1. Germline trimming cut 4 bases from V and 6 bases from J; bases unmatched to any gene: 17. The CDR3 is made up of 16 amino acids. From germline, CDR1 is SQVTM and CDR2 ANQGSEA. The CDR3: CSVAYLDRISLSEAFF. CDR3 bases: TGCAGCGTTGCGTATCTGGACAGGATAAGTCTCTCTGAAGCTTTCTTT.

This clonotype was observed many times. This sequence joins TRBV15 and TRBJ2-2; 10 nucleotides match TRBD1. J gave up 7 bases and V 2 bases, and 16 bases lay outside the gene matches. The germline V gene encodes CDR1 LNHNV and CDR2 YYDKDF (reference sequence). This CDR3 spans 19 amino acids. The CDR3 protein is CATSRHPDQGQGKYGELFF. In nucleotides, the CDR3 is TGTGCCACCAGCAGACACCCTGATCAGGGACAGGGGAAGTACGGGGAGCTGTTTTTT.

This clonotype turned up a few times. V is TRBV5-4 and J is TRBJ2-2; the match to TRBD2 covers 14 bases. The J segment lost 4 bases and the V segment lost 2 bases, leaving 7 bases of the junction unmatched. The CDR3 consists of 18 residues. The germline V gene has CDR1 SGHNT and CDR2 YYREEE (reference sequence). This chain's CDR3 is CASSFRTSGGSPTGELFF. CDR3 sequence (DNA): TGTGCCAGCAGCTTCAGGACTAGCGGGGGGTCGCCCACCGGGGAGCTGTTTTTT.

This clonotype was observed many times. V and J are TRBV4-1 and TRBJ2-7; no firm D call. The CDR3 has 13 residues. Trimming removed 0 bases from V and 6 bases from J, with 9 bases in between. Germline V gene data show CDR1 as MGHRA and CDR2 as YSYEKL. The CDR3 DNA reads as TGCGCCAGCAGCCAAGATAACGAGGTCGAGCAGTACTTC. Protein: CASSQDNEVEQYF.

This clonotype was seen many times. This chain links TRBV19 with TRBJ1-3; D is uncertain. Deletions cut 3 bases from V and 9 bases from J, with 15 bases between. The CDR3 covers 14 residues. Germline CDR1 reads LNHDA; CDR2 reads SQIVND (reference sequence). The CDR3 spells CASSIRGPAGTIYF. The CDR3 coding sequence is TGTGCCAGTAGTATTCGTGGTCCGGCTGGCACCATATATTTT.

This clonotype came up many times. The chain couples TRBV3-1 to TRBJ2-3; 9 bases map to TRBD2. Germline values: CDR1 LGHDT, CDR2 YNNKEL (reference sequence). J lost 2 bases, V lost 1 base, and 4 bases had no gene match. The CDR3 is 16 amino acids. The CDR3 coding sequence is TGTGCCAGCAGCCAAGTTGCGGGGGGGCTCACAGATACGCAGTATTTT. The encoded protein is CASSQVAGGLTDTQYF.

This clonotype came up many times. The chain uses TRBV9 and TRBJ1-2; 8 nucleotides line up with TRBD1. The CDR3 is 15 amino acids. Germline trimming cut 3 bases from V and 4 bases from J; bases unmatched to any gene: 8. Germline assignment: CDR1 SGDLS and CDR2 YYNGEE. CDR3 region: CASSEEDRGRYGYTF. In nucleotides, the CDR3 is TGTGCCAGCAGCGAGGAAGACAGGGGACGCTATGGCTACACCTTC.

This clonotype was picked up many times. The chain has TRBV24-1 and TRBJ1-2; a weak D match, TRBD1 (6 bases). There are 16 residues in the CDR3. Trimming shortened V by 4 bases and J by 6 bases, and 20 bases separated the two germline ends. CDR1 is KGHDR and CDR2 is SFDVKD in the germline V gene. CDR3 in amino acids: CATSDRTRDRPHGYTF. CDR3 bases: TGTGCCACCAGTGACCGCACGCGAGACAGGCCACATGGCTACACCTTC.

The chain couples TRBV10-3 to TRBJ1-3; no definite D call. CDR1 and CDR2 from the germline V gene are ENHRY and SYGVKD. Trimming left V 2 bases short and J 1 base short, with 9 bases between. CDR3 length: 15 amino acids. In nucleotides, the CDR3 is TGTGCCATCAGTGAGCTGGCGGTATCTGGAAACACCATATATTTT. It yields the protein CAISELAVSGNTIYF.

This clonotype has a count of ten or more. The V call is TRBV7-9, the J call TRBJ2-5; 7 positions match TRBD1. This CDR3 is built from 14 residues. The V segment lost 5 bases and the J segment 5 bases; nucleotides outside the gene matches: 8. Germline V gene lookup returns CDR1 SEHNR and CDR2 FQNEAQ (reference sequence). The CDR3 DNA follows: TGTGCCAGCAGCCCCCGACAGGGCTGGGAGACCCAGTACTTC. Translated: CASSPRQGWETQYF.

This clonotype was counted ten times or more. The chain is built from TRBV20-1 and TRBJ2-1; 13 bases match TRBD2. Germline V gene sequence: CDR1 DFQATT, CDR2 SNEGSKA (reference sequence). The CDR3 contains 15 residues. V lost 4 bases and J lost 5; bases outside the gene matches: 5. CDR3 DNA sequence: TGCAGTGCTAACCCCGGGACTAGCGGGGACAATGAGCAGTTCTTC. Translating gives CSANPGTSGDNEQFF.

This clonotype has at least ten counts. CDR3 bases: TGCGCCAGCAGTTTTCTAGGACATACTAGCACAGATACGCAGTATTTT. This gives the protein CASSFLGHTSTDTQYF. The genes are TRBV4-1 and TRBJ2-3; tentative D call: TRBD1 (5 bases). Trimming removed 6 bases at V and 0 bases at J, with 16 bases between. Germline values: CDR1 MGHRA, CDR2 YSYEKL. The CDR3 runs 16 residues.

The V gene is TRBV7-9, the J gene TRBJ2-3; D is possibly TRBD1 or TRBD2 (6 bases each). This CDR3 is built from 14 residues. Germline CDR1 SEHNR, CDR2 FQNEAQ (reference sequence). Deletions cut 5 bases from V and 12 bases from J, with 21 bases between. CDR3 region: CASSATEGGNIQYF. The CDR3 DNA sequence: TGTGCCAGCAGCGCTACCGAGGGGGGAAATATTCAGTATTTT.

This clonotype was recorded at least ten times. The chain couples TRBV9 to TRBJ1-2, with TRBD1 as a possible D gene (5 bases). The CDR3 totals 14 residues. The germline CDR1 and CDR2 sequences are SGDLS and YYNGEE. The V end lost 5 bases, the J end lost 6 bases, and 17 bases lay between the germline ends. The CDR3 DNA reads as TGTGCCAGCAGTCGGGACTCTCTCGAAAATGGCTACACCTTC. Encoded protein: CASSRDSLENGYTF.

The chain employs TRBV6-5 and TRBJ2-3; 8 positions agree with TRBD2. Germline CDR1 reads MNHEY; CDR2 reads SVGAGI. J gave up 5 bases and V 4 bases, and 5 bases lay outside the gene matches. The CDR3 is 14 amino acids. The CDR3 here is CASSLTGGRDTQYF. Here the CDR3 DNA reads TGTGCCAGCAGTTTAACGGGGGGGCGAGATACGCAGTATTTT.

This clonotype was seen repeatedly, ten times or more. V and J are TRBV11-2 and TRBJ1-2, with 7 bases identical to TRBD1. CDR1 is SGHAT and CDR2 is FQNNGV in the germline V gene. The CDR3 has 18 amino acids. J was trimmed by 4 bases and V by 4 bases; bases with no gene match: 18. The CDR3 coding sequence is TGTGCCAGCAGCTCCGGAATCCGGGACAGAATCCGAAGCTATGGCTACACCTTC. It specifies CASSSGIRDRIRSYGYTF.

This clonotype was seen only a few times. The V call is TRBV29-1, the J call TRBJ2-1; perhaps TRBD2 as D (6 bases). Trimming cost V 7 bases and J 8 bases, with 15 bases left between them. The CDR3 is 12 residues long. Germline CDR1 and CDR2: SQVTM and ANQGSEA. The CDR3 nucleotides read TGCAGCGCGGGAGCCTTGATGGATGAGCAGTTCTTC. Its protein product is CSAGALMDEQFF.

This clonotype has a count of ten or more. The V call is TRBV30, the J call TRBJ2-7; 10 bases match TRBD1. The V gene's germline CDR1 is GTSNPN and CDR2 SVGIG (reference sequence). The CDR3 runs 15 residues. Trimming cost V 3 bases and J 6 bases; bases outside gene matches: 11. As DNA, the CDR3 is TGTGCCTGGAGGTTATGGGGGACAGGGGTGGTCGAGCAGTACTTC. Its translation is CAWRLWGTGVVEQYF.